This entry lists 2 T cell receptor beta chains sequenced from one sample in a study of T cell changes during pregnancy in multiple sclerosis. Assay: immunoSEQ multiplex PCR; the TCRdb copy retains only in-frame clones and omits some. The sample carries about 100,000 clones, roughly 92% recorded once. This sample comprised peripheral blood, obtained after pregnancy. These receptors were obtained from a female donor with multiple sclerosis, enrolled in a pregnancy study.

The genes are TRBV1 and TRBJ1-5; the listed D gene, TRBD1, was not tested against the DNA. TRBV1 is a pseudogene. CDR3 size: 14 residues. DNA of the CDR3: TGCACCAGCAGCCAAGATCAAAGCAATCAGCCCCAGCATTTT. Translation: CTSSQDQSNQPQHF.

This clone was seen a handful of times. The genes are TRBV10-3 and TRBJ2-7; 11 bases align to TRBD1. V lost 9 bases to trimming and J lost 4 bases; unmatched junction nucleotides: 8. Germline loops: CDR1 ENHRY, CDR2 SYGVKD. The length of the CDR3 is 14 residues. The CDR3 is CAIGQGAGGYEQYF. For the CDR3, the DNA is TGTGCCATAGGACAGGGGGCCGGGGGATACGAGCAGTACTTC.